Below, 21 T cell receptor beta chains from the same sample are listed, as sequenced in a study of cytomegalovirus exposure and HLA in healthy donors (dated by TCRdb to between 2016 and 2019). Libraries came from the immunoSEQ multiplex PCR assay. A mixture of 60 forward primers for TCR Vbeta segments and 13 reverse primers for TCR Jbeta segments was used in the multiplex PCR. The source is immuneACCESS, and TCRdb retained only in-frame sequences with V and J called. Part of the clones is not carried over; for the studies checked, unresolved V genes explain less than half of this, and the remainder is unexplained. Within this sample are roughly 120,000 clones, with around 85% of them counted one time only. Around 6.6% of the sample lies in the top ten. Sample: PBMCs. The source of these receptors is a man aged 25-40 years in good health and CMV-seropositive.

The V gene is TRBV9, the J gene TRBJ2-3; no clear D gene. This CDR3 contains 12 residues. Trimming cost V 5 bases and J 6 bases, with 10 bases left between them. CDR1 is SGDLS and CDR2 is YYNGEE in the germline V gene. The CDR3: CASREMADTQYF. The DNA of the CDR3 is TGTGCCAGCAGGGAGATGGCGGATACGCAGTATTTT.

The chain combines TRBV7-9 with TRBJ1-2; possibly TRBD1 for D (5 bases). V was trimmed by 0 bases and J by 0 bases, leaving 14 bases between them. In germline, CDR1 is SEHNR, CDR2 FQNEAQ (reference sequence). CDR3 length: 17 amino acids. The CDR3 protein is CASSLADWGEANYGYTF. For the CDR3, the DNA is TGTGCCAGCAGCTTAGCAGACTGGGGCGAGGCTAACTATGGCTACACCTTC.

The chain recombines TRBV29-1 with TRBJ1-5, with 9 bases lining up with TRBD1. Germline V gene data show CDR1 as SQVTM and CDR2 as ANQGSEA. This CDR3 has 13 amino acids. The V and J ends lost 7 bases and 7 bases, in that order; junction bases with no gene match: 8. The DNA for the CDR3 is TGCAGCGAACCGGGACAGGGTAAACAGCCCCAGCATTTT. This translates into CSEPGQGKQPQHF.

The rearrangement links TRBV12-5 to TRBJ2-3, with 10 bases fitting TRBD2. Germline V lookup: CDR1 LGHNT, CDR2 FRNRAP. Trimming cost V 1 base and J 2 bases; bases outside gene matches: 9. This CDR3 region has 18 residues. The CDR3 is CASGLALTSGPHTDTQYF. The CDR3 DNA sequence: TGTGCTAGTGGTTTGGCCCTGACTAGCGGGCCTCACACAGATACGCAGTATTTT.

A single count supports this clone. This rearrangement joins TRBV7-2 to TRBJ2-6; 8 nucleotides agree with TRBD1. Per the germline V gene, CDR1 is SGHTA and CDR2 is FQGNSA. V was pared by 0 bases and J by 0 bases, with 4 bases of the junction left unmatched. The CDR3 is 18 residues long. CDR3 sequence reads: CASSLARGQGSGANVLTF. CDR3 coding DNA: TGTGCCAGCAGCTTAGCGCGCGGACAGGGCTCTGGGGCCAACGTCCTGACTTTC.

The rearrangement links TRBV2 to TRBJ1-5, with a weak D call TRBD1 (5 bases). Trimming removed 7 bases at V and 0 bases at J, with 10 bases between. This CDR3 is built from 14 residues. Germline lookup yields CDR1 SNHLY and CDR2 FYNNEI. CDR3 sequence (DNA): TGTGCCAGCACAGTGGGGGGTAGCAATCAGCCCCAGCATTTT. Protein sequence: CASTVGGSNQPQHF.

The chain couples TRBV4-2 to TRBJ2-6, with a weak D call TRBD1 (6 bases). V was clipped by 6 bases and J by 0 bases, with 18 bases between them. The CDR3 length is 18 residues. In germline, CDR1 is LGHNA, CDR2 YNFKEQ. DNA of the CDR3: TGTGCCAGCAGAGCCCGGACAGAGGGATTCTCTGGGGCCAACGTCCTGACTTTC. It specifies CASRARTEGFSGANVLTF.

This chain uses TRBV5-1 with TRBJ2-5, with D possibly being TRBD2 (7 bases). The germline V gene encodes CDR1 SGHRS and CDR2 YFSETQ. The germline V and J ends were trimmed by 7 bases and 1 base, with 20 bases remaining between them. This CDR3 has 16 amino acids. CDR3 region: CASLTGGRGSQETQYF. CDR3 in DNA: TGCGCCAGCTTGACGGGGGGCAGGGGCTCCCAAGAGACCCAGTACTTC.

Comment on this clone: Other DNA sequences in the same sample also yield this CDR3. J is TRBJ2-7 and V is TRBV9; TRBD2 matches at 9 bases. Trimming took 3 bases from V and 6 from J; bases not matched to a gene: 10. CDR1 is SGDLS, CDR2 YYNGEE, per germline. The CDR3 loop spans 15 amino acids. CDR3 region: CASSAGGGGAAEQYF. The CDR3 nucleotides are TGTGCCAGCAGCGCCGGAGGCGGGGGGGCGGCCGAGCAGTACTTC.

The CDR3 nucleotides read TGTGCCAGCAGCTTAGCGCTAGCGGGGGGCAATGAGCAGTTCTTC. Its protein product is CASSLALAGGNEQFF. The rearrangement uses TRBV11-1 and TRBJ2-1, with 11 bases that match TRBD2. CDR3 length: 15 residues. Germline V gene lookup returns CDR1 SGHAT and CDR2 FQDESV (reference sequence). The V segment lost 0 bases and the J segment 6 bases; nucleotides outside the gene matches: 1.

A word on this clone: One end of the junction does not line up with germline, which may come from a read error. This chain connects TRBV7-2 to TRBJ2-4, with 12 bases that match TRBD2. Germline V lookup: CDR1 SGHTA, CDR2 FQGNSA. This CDR3 contains 16 residues. CDR3 region: CASSVAGTSGQNIQYF. The CDR3 DNA reads TGTGCCAGCAGCGTAGCCGGGACTAGCGGGCAAAACATTCAGTACTTC.

J is TRBJ2-3 and V is TRBV5-1; 9 bases are shared with TRBD2. This CDR3 has 15 residues. CDR1 is SGHRS, CDR2 YFSETQ, per germline. Trimming took 4 bases from V and 1 from J; bases not matched to a gene: 4. DNA for the CDR3: TGCGCCAGCAGCCACCGACTAGCGGGCACAGATACGCAGTATTTT. Amino acid sequence: CASSHRLAGTDTQYF.

The chain carries TRBV5-1 and TRBJ2-1; 16 bases line up with TRBD2. The trim removed 4 bases at V and 8 bases at J, leaving 3 bases unmatched. The CDR3 covers 15 residues. The germline V gene has CDR1 SGHRS and CDR2 YFSETQ. CDR3 nucleotides: TGCGCCAGCAGCATAGGGACTAGCGGGGGGGATGAGCAGTTCTTC. It yields the protein CASSIGTSGGDEQFF.

The genes are TRBV4-3 and TRBJ2-2, with a possible D match to TRBD1 (6 bases). The CDR3 loop spans 15 amino acids. The V and J ends lost 0 bases and 5 bases respectively, with 10 bases between them. Germline assignment: CDR1 LGHNA and CDR2 YSLEER. The CDR3 nucleotides read TGCGCCAGCAGCCAAGATGAGGGGGTTACCGGGGAGCTGTTTTTT. Translation gives CASSQDEGVTGELFF.

The chain recombines TRBV2 with TRBJ2-7; 7 bases match TRBD2. The junction had 7 bases not matched to a gene; V was cut back by 3 bases and J by 2 bases. CDR1 is SNHLY and CDR2 is FYNNEI in the germline V gene. CDR3 size: 15 residues. CDR3 in DNA: TGTGCCAGCAGTGATGGGCGGGGGTACACCTACGAGCAGTACTTC. It yields the protein CASSDGRGYTYEQYF.

This sequence joins TRBV6-5 and TRBJ1-3, with D unresolved. Germline CDR1 MNHEY, CDR2 SVGAGI. Trimming pared 5 bases from V and 0 bases from J, leaving 8 bases between. There are 14 residues in the CDR3. CDR3 sequence: CASSPRDSGNTIYF. The CDR3 region has the DNA TGTGCCAGCAGTCCTCGGGACTCTGGAAACACCATATATTTT.

This clone was observed once. V usage is TRBV18 and J usage is TRBJ1-2, with TRBD1 matching 8 bases. Germline V gene data show CDR1 as KGHSH and CDR2 as LQKENI. This CDR3 contains 14 residues. V gave up 1 base and J gave up 8 bases; unmatched junction bases: 6. The CDR3 DNA reads as TGTGCCAGCTCACCACAACAGGGGGAGCGGGGCTACACCTTC. It yields the protein CASSPQQGERGYTF.

This clone has a single count. The V and J genes are TRBV6-5 and TRBJ2-7; 9 bases match TRBD2. Germline V lookup: CDR1 MNHEY, CDR2 SVGAGI. Trimming took 3 bases from V and 4 from J; bases not matched to a gene: 4. CDR3 length equals 14 residues. CDR3 DNA: TGTGCCAGCAGTTATAGGCTAGCGGGGTACGAGCAGTACTTC. Its protein product is CASSYRLAGYEQYF.

A note on this clone: The same CDR3 can be traced to other DNA sequences in this sample. The chain joins TRBV5-1 to TRBJ2-1; 11 positions match TRBD2. The CDR3 is 16 amino acids. The ends lost 0 bases at V and 3 bases at J; junction bases unmatched: 2. Germline-derived CDR1 and CDR2 are SGHRS and YFSETQ. The CDR3 sequence: CASSLGLAGGYNEQFF. The CDR3 region has the DNA TGCGCCAGCAGCTTGGGTCTAGCGGGGGGCTACAATGAGCAGTTCTTC.

This clone is medium-sized in the sample. The J gene is TRBJ2-7, the V gene TRBV4-2, with 7 positions matching TRBD1. Germline CDR1 and CDR2: LGHNA and YNFKEQ. This CDR3 comprises 15 residues. V lost 4 bases to trimming and J lost 3 bases; unmatched junction nucleotides: 9. The CDR3 loop is CASSPDRATRYEQYF. The CDR3 DNA reads TGTGCCAGCAGCCCCGACAGGGCCACCCGCTACGAGCAGTACTTC.

The V and J genes are TRBV30 and TRBJ1-2; possible D gene TRBD1, 5 bases. Germline lookup yields CDR1 GTSNPN and CDR2 SVGIG (reference sequence). The length of the CDR3 is 13 residues. Trimming cost V 6 bases and J 4 bases, with 15 bases left between them. DNA of the CDR3: TGTGCCTGCAAGCGGGACGTCCTCTATGGCTACACCTTC. Amino acid sequence: CACKRDVLYGYTF.